This is a list of T cell receptor beta chains from one sample in a study of human T cells and chemical hapten exposure. Via MiXCR, TCRdb re-called the RACE reads, giving one row per CDR3 protein. The profile shows about 85,000 distinct CDR3 sequences, 8.5% of them singletons. Specimen: whole blood, collected in connection with sensitization to the hapten diphenylcyclopropenone (DPC). Every receptor here comes from a man aged 35-49 years with alopecia areata. Some clones in this sample may be carry-over from other donors' samples. Both conserved end residues are part of each CDR3. The D gene is left open where the match is weak. Size is stated for part of the rows, as once, few or many counts, or as a class when the clone is expanded.

d_gene: .
v_gene: TRBV7-2
abundance: .
j_gene: TRBJ1-5
CDR3nt: TGTGCCAGCAGCTTAGTTCCAGATCAGCCCCAGCATTTT
CDR3aa: CASSLVPDQPQHF

d_gene: .
v_gene: TRBV27
abundance: many
j_gene: TRBJ1-4
CDR3nt: TGTGCCAGCAGTTACAACAGGCATAATGAAAAACTGTTTTTT
CDR3aa: CASSYNRHNEKLFF

d_gene: .
v_gene: TRBV27
abundance: many
j_gene: TRBJ1-5
CDR3nt: TGTGCCAGCAGTTTATTGAGGAATCAGCCCCAGCATTTT
CDR3aa: CASSLLRNQPQHF

d_gene: .
v_gene: TRBV3-2
abundance: many
j_gene: TRBJ2-1
CDR3nt: TGTGCCAGCAGCCAAGATCGCACCCCAGCGTGGTACAATGAGCAGTTCTTC
CDR3aa: CASSQDRTPAWYNEQFF

d_gene: .
v_gene: TRBV29-1
abundance: few
j_gene: TRBJ2-2
CDR3nt: TGCAGCGTTGTAGTTATGAACACCGGGGAGCTGTTTTTT
CDR3aa: CSVVVMNTGELFF

d_gene: TRBD2
v_gene: TRBV3-1
abundance: many
j_gene: TRBJ2-1
CDR3nt: TGTGCCAGCAGCCGTCGTGGGAGGGATGAGCAGTTCTTC
CDR3aa: CASSRRGRDEQFF

d_gene: .
v_gene: TRBV27
abundance: many
j_gene: TRBJ1-6
CDR3nt: TGTGCCAGCAGTTTCACCGTTGGACTGAGCTATAATTCACCCCTCCACTTT
CDR3aa: CASSFTVGLSYNSPLHF

d_gene: TRBD2
v_gene: TRBV7-6
abundance: many
j_gene: TRBJ2-3
CDR3nt: TGTGCCAGCAGCGGTGCCGGGACTAGCGGACTTGGGCCAACAGATACGCAGTATTTT
CDR3aa: CASSGAGTSGLGPTDTQYF

d_gene: .
v_gene: TRBV7-2
abundance: many
j_gene: TRBJ1-3
CDR3nt: TGTGCCAGCAGCCCCACAGGTTACTCTGGAAACACCATATATTTT
CDR3aa: CASSPTGYSGNTIYF

d_gene: .
v_gene: TRBV29-1
abundance: .
j_gene: TRBJ2-7
CDR3nt: TGCAGCGTTGCCCTGACAGGGGACGGGGGGGAGCAGTACTTC
CDR3aa: CSVALTGDGGEQYF

d_gene: TRBD2
v_gene: TRBV6-2/TRBV6-3
abundance: many
j_gene: TRBJ2-1
CDR3nt: TGTGCCAGCAGTCGCAGCGGGAGGTCCTACAATGAGCAGTTCTTC
CDR3aa: CASSRSGRSYNEQFF

d_gene: TRBD2
v_gene: TRBV12-3/TRBV12-4
abundance: many
j_gene: TRBJ2-7
CDR3nt: TGTGCCAGCAGTTGGTCGGGCCGTAGCGGGAGGGTCGAGCAGTACTTC
CDR3aa: CASSWSGRSGRVEQYF

d_gene: .
v_gene: TRBV7-2
abundance: few
j_gene: TRBJ2-7
CDR3nt: TGTGCCAGCAGCTTAGGCCAGCCGGGCTACGAGCAGTACTTC
CDR3aa: CASSLGQPGYEQYF

d_gene: .
v_gene: TRBV9
abundance: .
j_gene: TRBJ1-2
CDR3nt: TGTGCCAGCAGCGGAGAGAGGATAGCTAACTATGGCTACACCTTC
CDR3aa: CASSGERIANYGYTF

d_gene: TRBD2
v_gene: TRBV11-2
abundance: few
j_gene: TRBJ2-4
CDR3nt: TGTGCCAGCAGCTTTGGCCTAGCGGGAGAGCTTCAGTACTTC
CDR3aa: CASSFGLAGELQYF

d_gene: TRBD2
v_gene: TRBV10-3
abundance: many
j_gene: TRBJ2-1
CDR3nt: TGTGCCATCAAACCTTATAGCGGGGGCAATGAGCAGTTCTTC
CDR3aa: CAIKPYSGGNEQFF

d_gene: .
v_gene: TRBV29-1
abundance: .
j_gene: TRBJ2-2
CDR3nt: TGCAGCGTTGGGGGGTATCAGAACACCGGGGAGCTGTTTTTT
CDR3aa: CSVGGYQNTGELFF

d_gene: TRBD2
v_gene: TRBV28
abundance: .
j_gene: TRBJ2-3
CDR3nt: TGTGCCAGCAGGGAAACTAGCGGTTCCACAGAAACGCAGTATTTT
CDR3aa: CASRETSGSTETQYF

d_gene: .
v_gene: TRBV7-2
abundance: once
j_gene: TRBJ2-3
CDR3nt: TGTGCCAGCAGCCAAGTCGCAGTAGCAGGGCAGTATTTT
CDR3aa: CASSQVAVAGQYF

d_gene: TRBD1
v_gene: TRBV4-3
abundance: many
j_gene: TRBJ1-4
CDR3nt: TGCGCCAGCAGCCAAGAACCCAGGGGGAATGAAAAACTGTTTTTT
CDR3aa: CASSQEPRGNEKLFF

d_gene: TRBD2
v_gene: TRBV28
abundance: many
j_gene: TRBJ2-2
CDR3nt: TGTGCCAGCAGTTCACAGACTAGCGGCACCGGGGAGCTGTTTTTT
CDR3aa: CASSSQTSGTGELFF

d_gene: .
v_gene: TRBV7-9
abundance: many
j_gene: TRBJ2-3
CDR3nt: TGTGCCAGCAGCCTAACCACTAGCACAGATACGCAGTATTTT
CDR3aa: CASSLTTSTDTQYF

d_gene: .
v_gene: TRBV12-3/TRBV12-4
abundance: few
j_gene: TRBJ2-2
CDR3nt: TGTGCCAGCAGCCCTGCGACCGGGGAGCTGTTTTTT
CDR3aa: CASSPATGELFF

d_gene: TRBD1
v_gene: TRBV20-1
abundance: few
j_gene: TRBJ2-7
CDR3nt: TGCAGTGCTAGCCGGGCAGGGGGTATTCTCGAGCAGTACTTC
CDR3aa: CSASRAGGILEQYF

d_gene: TRBD1
v_gene: TRBV3-1
abundance: few
j_gene: TRBJ1-5
CDR3nt: TGTGCCAGCAGCCAAGCCCAGGGGGGGGCCGGCAATCAGCCCCAGCATTTT
CDR3aa: CASSQAQGGAGNQPQHF

d_gene: TRBD2
v_gene: TRBV20-1
abundance: .
j_gene: TRBJ2-7
CDR3nt: TGCAGTGCTAGTGAAGTAGCGGGTAGAAGCTCCTACGAGCAGTACTTC
CDR3aa: CSASEVAGRSSYEQYF

d_gene: TRBD1
v_gene: TRBV13
abundance: many
j_gene: TRBJ2-1
CDR3nt: TGTGCCAGCAGTCCAGGGGGCAATGAGCAGTTCTTC
CDR3aa: CASSPGGNEQFF

d_gene: .
v_gene: TRBV20-1
abundance: few
j_gene: TRBJ1-5
CDR3nt: TGCAGTGCTTTGGGGGTAGGCAATCAGCCCCAGCATTTT
CDR3aa: CSALGVGNQPQHF

d_gene: .
v_gene: TRBV19
abundance: .
j_gene: TRBJ2-1
CDR3nt: TGTGCCAGCAGAGACTGGGAGAGCTCCTACAATGAGCAGTTCTTC
CDR3aa: CASRDWESSYNEQFF

d_gene: .
v_gene: TRBV24-1
abundance: few
j_gene: TRBJ1-5
CDR3nt: TGTGCCACCAGTGACGTGCCCAGCAGGATCGGGAACTGTAGCAATCAGCCCCAGCATTTT
CDR3aa: CATSDVPSRIGNCSNQPQHF

d_gene: TRBD2
v_gene: TRBV9
abundance: .
j_gene: TRBJ2-5
CDR3nt: TGTGCCAGCAGCGTGGGGAGGGTCAACCAAGGTGGCCAGTACTTC
CDR3aa: CASSVGRVNQGGQYF

d_gene: TRBD1
v_gene: TRBV30
abundance: .
j_gene: TRBJ1-2
CDR3nt: TGTGCCTGGAGTCTGACAGGGCAATATGGCTACACCTTC
CDR3aa: CAWSLTGQYGYTF

d_gene: .
v_gene: TRBV29-1
abundance: few
j_gene: TRBJ2-7
CDR3nt: TGCAGCGTCCGGGACAACTCCTACGAGCAGTACTTC
CDR3aa: CSVRDNSYEQYF

d_gene: .
v_gene: TRBV6-5
abundance: many
j_gene: TRBJ1-1
CDR3nt: TGTGCCAGCCGGTTCGTAGAGTCGAACACTGAAGCTTTCTTT
CDR3aa: CASRFVESNTEAFF

d_gene: TRBD2
v_gene: TRBV20-1
abundance: .
j_gene: TRBJ2-1
CDR3nt: TGCAGTGCTAGTGGGACTAGCGGGAACAACTACAATGAGCAGTTCTTC
CDR3aa: CSASGTSGNNYNEQFF

d_gene: TRBD2
v_gene: TRBV28
abundance: .
j_gene: TRBJ2-7
CDR3nt: TGTGCCAGCAGTTCGCCCGGGACTAGGAACAGAGAGCAGTACTTC
CDR3aa: CASSSPGTRNREQYF

d_gene: .
v_gene: TRBV7-2
abundance: .
j_gene: TRBJ1-2
CDR3nt: TGTGCCAGCAGCCCAAATACCGGGACAACTAACTATGGCTACACCTTC
CDR3aa: CASSPNTGTTNYGYTF

d_gene: .
v_gene: TRBV4-3
abundance: many
j_gene: TRBJ2-2
CDR3nt: TGCGCCAGCAGCCAAGTATTAAGTGGGGAGCTGTTTTTT
CDR3aa: CASSQVLSGELFF

d_gene: TRBD1
v_gene: TRBV6-5
abundance: .
j_gene: TRBJ1-1
CDR3nt: TGTGCCAGCAGTACACCTAGGGGGCAGGGCACTGAAGCTTTCTTT
CDR3aa: CASSTPRGQGTEAFF

d_gene: .
v_gene: TRBV5-4
abundance: few
j_gene: TRBJ2-1
CDR3nt: TGTGCCAGCAGCTTGGTAGGCAGATCCTACAATGAGCAGTTCTTC
CDR3aa: CASSLVGRSYNEQFF

d_gene: .
v_gene: TRBV9
abundance: few
j_gene: TRBJ2-2
CDR3nt: TGTGCCAGCAGCCCCCGGGGGAACACCGGGGAGCTGTTTTTT
CDR3aa: CASSPRGNTGELFF

d_gene: TRBD2
v_gene: TRBV12-3/TRBV12-4
abundance: .
j_gene: TRBJ2-1
CDR3nt: TGTGCCAGCAGTTTAGGCTTGGGGGGGTTCGTGTACAATGAGCAGTTCTTC
CDR3aa: CASSLGLGGFVYNEQFF

d_gene: TRBD1
v_gene: TRBV14
abundance: few
j_gene: TRBJ1-2
CDR3nt: TGTGCCAGCAGCCAAGCCGGGACAGGGGGCAGATATGGCTACACCTTC
CDR3aa: CASSQAGTGGRYGYTF

d_gene: TRBD1
v_gene: TRBV20-1
abundance: many
j_gene: TRBJ1-6
CDR3nt: TGCAGTGCTAGAGGCGGACAGGGCGATTCACCCCTCCACTTT
CDR3aa: CSARGGQGDSPLHF

d_gene: .
v_gene: TRBV6-2/TRBV6-3
abundance: many
j_gene: TRBJ1-4
CDR3nt: TGTGCCAGCAGTTACTCGAAGCGGCTAAGGAATGAAAAACTGTTTTTT
CDR3aa: CASSYSKRLRNEKLFF

d_gene: TRBD1
v_gene: TRBV6-5
abundance: few
j_gene: TRBJ2-6
CDR3nt: TGTGCCAGCAGCCTTTGGGGACAGGGCCTACTCTCTGGGGCCAACGTCCTGACTTTC
CDR3aa: CASSLWGQGLLSGANVLTF